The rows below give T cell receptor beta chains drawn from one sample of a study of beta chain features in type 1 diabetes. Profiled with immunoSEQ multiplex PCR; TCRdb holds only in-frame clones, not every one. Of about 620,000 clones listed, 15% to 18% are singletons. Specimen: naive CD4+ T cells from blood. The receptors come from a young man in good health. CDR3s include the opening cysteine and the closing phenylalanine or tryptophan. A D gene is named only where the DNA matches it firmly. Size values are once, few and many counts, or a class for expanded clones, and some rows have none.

cdr3_aa: CASSKLDSRLYNEQFF
cdr3_nt: TGTGCCAGTAGTAAATTGGACAGCAGACTTTACAATGAGCAGTTCTTC
d_call: NA
v_call: TRBV19
j_call: TRBJ2-1
clone_size: few

cdr3_aa: CASSFRDTRGYTF
cdr3_nt: TGTGCCAGCAGCTTCCGAGACACGCGTGGCTACACCTTC
d_call: NA
v_call: TRBV14
j_call: TRBJ1-2
clone_size: few

cdr3_aa: CASRHPGPSRRTQYF
cdr3_nt: TGTGCCAGCAGACACCCCGGGCCCTCCCGACGGACCCAGTACTTC
d_call: NA
v_call: TRBV11-2
j_call: TRBJ2-5
clone_size: few

cdr3_aa: CASSVGGTGRSGNEKLFF
cdr3_nt: TGTGCCAGCAGCGTAGGAGGGACAGGCAGATCGGGTAATGAAAAACTGTTTTTT
d_call: TRBD1
v_call: TRBV9
j_call: TRBJ1-4
clone_size: NA

cdr3_aa: CAWIPSRGQGLSPLHF
cdr3_nt: TGTGCCTGGATCCCAAGTCGGGGCCAAGGACTCTCACCCCTCCACTTT
d_call: NA
v_call: TRBV30
j_call: TRBJ1-6
clone_size: few

cdr3_aa: CASHGTASNQPQHF
cdr3_nt: TGTGCCAGCCACGGGACGGCTAGCAATCAGCCCCAGCATTTT
d_call: NA
v_call: TRBV27
j_call: TRBJ1-5
clone_size: few

cdr3_aa: CASSVGPLNQPQHF
cdr3_nt: TGTGCCAGCAGCGTAGGACCGCTTAATCAGCCCCAGCATTTT
d_call: NA
v_call: TRBV9
j_call: TRBJ1-5
clone_size: NA

cdr3_aa: CASSPEGYEQYF
cdr3_nt: TGTGCCAGCAGCCCCGAGGGGTACGAGCAGTACTTC
d_call: NA
v_call: TRBV7-2
j_call: TRBJ2-7
clone_size: few

cdr3_aa: CASRGSNQPQHF
cdr3_nt: TGTGCCAGCAGGGGGTCCAATCAGCCCCAGCATTTT
d_call: NA
v_call: TRBV28
j_call: TRBJ1-5
clone_size: few

cdr3_aa: CASSPGVAQYF
cdr3_nt: TGTGCCAGCAGCCCCGGGGTGGCGCAGTATTTT
d_call: NA
v_call: TRBV7-8
j_call: TRBJ2-3
clone_size: NA

cdr3_aa: CASSLRVRPDEQYF
cdr3_nt: TGTGCCAGCAGCTTGAGGGTCAGGCCGGACGAGCAGTACTTC
d_call: NA
v_call: TRBV5-4
j_call: TRBJ2-7
clone_size: NA

cdr3_aa: CASSVAGGPTDTQYF
cdr3_nt: TGTGCCAGCAGCGTAGCGGGAGGCCCCACAGATACGCAGTATTTT
d_call: TRBD2
v_call: TRBV9
j_call: TRBJ2-3
clone_size: few

cdr3_aa: CASSSQQREGRNEQYF
cdr3_nt: TGTGCCAGCAGCAGTCAGCAGCGGGAGGGCCGGAACGAGCAGTACTTC
d_call: TRBD2
v_call: TRBV7-2
j_call: TRBJ2-7
clone_size: NA

cdr3_aa: CASSFTSGSAYEQYF
cdr3_nt: TGTGCCAGCAGCTTCACTAGCGGGAGTGCCTACGAGCAGTACTTC
d_call: TRBD2
v_call: TRBV11-3
j_call: TRBJ2-7
clone_size: NA

cdr3_aa: CASRRSYSLETQYF
cdr3_nt: TGCGCCAGCAGACGGTCGTATTCTTTAGAGACCCAGTACTTC
d_call: NA
v_call: TRBV10-2
j_call: TRBJ2-5
clone_size: NA

cdr3_aa: CASSKETGAYEQYF
cdr3_nt: TGTGCCAGTAGCAAAGAGACAGGGGCCTACGAGCAGTACTTC
d_call: TRBD1
v_call: TRBV19
j_call: TRBJ2-7
clone_size: NA

cdr3_aa: CASSLSTVANYGYTF
cdr3_nt: TGTGCCAGCAGTTTATCGACAGTAGCTAACTATGGCTACACCTTC
d_call: NA
v_call: TRBV28
j_call: TRBJ1-2
clone_size: few

cdr3_aa: CASSPRTGGPFPYNEQFF
cdr3_nt: TGTGCCAGCAGTCCCCGCACGGGAGGGCCTTTCCCCTACAATGAGCAGTTCTTC
d_call: TRBD2
v_call: TRBV27
j_call: TRBJ2-1
clone_size: few

cdr3_aa: CASRVKTYEQYF
cdr3_nt: TGTGCCAGCAGGGTCAAGACCTACGAGCAGTACTTC
d_call: NA
v_call: TRBV28
j_call: TRBJ2-7
clone_size: few

cdr3_aa: CASRQWERDEQYF
cdr3_nt: TGTGCCAGCAGGCAGTGGGAGAGGGACGAGCAGTACTTC
d_call: NA
v_call: TRBV28
j_call: TRBJ2-7
clone_size: NA

cdr3_aa: CASSRQIDLPYEQYF
cdr3_nt: TGTGCCAGCTCACGACAGATCGACCTTCCCTACGAGCAGTACTTC
d_call: NA
v_call: TRBV18
j_call: TRBJ2-7
clone_size: few

cdr3_aa: CASSSGQRANYGYTF
cdr3_nt: TGTGCCAGCTCATCAGGACAGCGAGCTAACTATGGCTACACCTTC
d_call: NA
v_call: TRBV18
j_call: TRBJ1-2
clone_size: few

cdr3_aa: CASSLEGTSGYNEQFF
cdr3_nt: TGTGCCAGCAGCTTAGAAGGGACTAGCGGATACAATGAGCAGTTCTTC
d_call: TRBD2
v_call: TRBV7-2
j_call: TRBJ2-1
clone_size: NA

cdr3_aa: CASSYSRQGRDTQYF
cdr3_nt: TGTGCCAGCAGTTACTCGAGACAGGGGAGGGATACGCAGTATTTT
d_call: TRBD1
v_call: TRBV6-5
j_call: TRBJ2-3
clone_size: few

cdr3_aa: CASSPPRGAPLNPYF
cdr3_nt: TGCGCCAGCAGTCCCCCCAGGGGGGCGCCACTAAATCCGTACTTC
d_call: NA
v_call: TRBV23-1
j_call: TRBJ2-7
clone_size: few

cdr3_aa: CASSVRTNTGELFF
cdr3_nt: TGTGCCAGCAGCGTACGGACTAACACCGGGGAGCTGTTTTTT
d_call: NA
v_call: TRBV9
j_call: TRBJ2-2
clone_size: few

cdr3_aa: CASSLGTEETQYF
cdr3_nt: TGTGCCAGCAGCTTGGGTACCGAAGAGACCCAGTACTTC
d_call: NA
v_call: TRBV5-4
j_call: TRBJ2-5
clone_size: few

cdr3_aa: CASRTGGTHEQYF
cdr3_nt: TGTGCCAGCAGAACAGGGGGCACCCACGAGCAGTACTTC
d_call: TRBD1
v_call: TRBV7-2
j_call: TRBJ2-7
clone_size: NA

cdr3_aa: CASSPRGLAGGYEQYF
cdr3_nt: TGTGCCAGCAGCCCTAGGGGACTAGCGGGAGGGTACGAGCAGTACTTC
d_call: TRBD2
v_call: TRBV7-2
j_call: TRBJ2-7
clone_size: few

cdr3_aa: CARKPPKHYEQYF
cdr3_nt: TGTGCCAGGAAGCCACCCAAACATTACGAGCAGTACTTC
d_call: NA
v_call: TRBV5-6
j_call: TRBJ2-7
clone_size: few

cdr3_aa: CASSLGSEATNEKLFF
cdr3_nt: TGCGCCAGCAGCTTAGGGTCTGAAGCAACTAATGAAAAACTGTTTTTT
d_call: NA
v_call: TRBV5-1
j_call: TRBJ1-4
clone_size: few

cdr3_aa: CASSKASVTRPVYIGTQYF
cdr3_nt: TGTGCCAGCAGCAAAGCCTCGGTGACTAGGCCGGTCTATATAGGGACCCAGTACTTC
d_call: NA
v_call: TRBV21-1
j_call: TRBJ2-5
clone_size: few

cdr3_aa: CASRPTSGRALEQFF
cdr3_nt: TGTGCCAGCAGGCCGACTAGCGGGAGGGCACTTGAGCAGTTCTTC
d_call: TRBD2
v_call: TRBV6-6
j_call: TRBJ2-1
clone_size: few

cdr3_aa: CASRATEFNEKLFF
cdr3_nt: TGTGCCAGCAGGGCGACGGAGTTTAATGAAAAACTGTTTTTT
d_call: NA
v_call: TRBV28
j_call: TRBJ1-4
clone_size: NA

cdr3_aa: CASSSRDRVSTDTQYF
cdr3_nt: TGTGCCAGCAGCTCCCGGGACAGGGTTAGTACAGATACGCAGTATTTT
d_call: TRBD1
v_call: TRBV5-4
j_call: TRBJ2-3
clone_size: NA

cdr3_aa: CASSHTDRGGLWPQHF
cdr3_nt: TGTGCCAGCAGTCACACGGACAGGGGGGGGCTATGGCCCCAGCATTTT
d_call: TRBD1
v_call: TRBV28
j_call: TRBJ1-5
clone_size: few

cdr3_aa: CAISGNRDAGGYTF
cdr3_nt: TGTGCCATCAGTGGAAACCGGGACGCTGGAGGCTACACCTTC
d_call: NA
v_call: TRBV10-3
j_call: TRBJ1-2
clone_size: few

cdr3_aa: CASSVGTGRSEAFF
cdr3_nt: TGTGCCAGCAGTGTCGGGACAGGCCGGAGTGAAGCTTTCTTT
d_call: TRBD1
v_call: TRBV9
j_call: TRBJ1-1
clone_size: few

cdr3_aa: CASTQEGRGNEQYF
cdr3_nt: TGTGCCAGCACCCAAGAGGGGCGCGGGAACGAGCAGTACTTC
d_call: NA
v_call: TRBV6-6
j_call: TRBJ2-7
clone_size: NA